This T cell receptor beta chain was obtained from a study of human T cells and chemical hapten exposure. The wider study: Among samples, TCR yields varied mainly because of small differences in pooled library volume.

Per germline, CDR1 MNHEY and CDR2 SMNVEV (reference sequence). V lost 6 bases, J lost 4 bases, and 6 bases stayed unmatched. This CDR3 contains 14 residues. Documented time point: patch test 1, 2 weeks after DPC sensitization. Regarding treatment: therapeutic diphenylcyclopropenone sensitization with weekly scalp DPC. This clonotype has only a few counts. What the library attached to individual cDNA molecules were unique molecular identifiers. TCRdb recomputed calls from the RACE reads with MiXCR, one row per CDR3 protein. The table has 300,000 to 400,000 distinct CDR3 sequences, about 7% seen once. The sample here was whole blood, taken in connection with sensitization to the hapten diphenylcyclopropenone (DPC). The chain recombines TRBV27 with TRBJ1-1; TRBD1 agrees at 9 bases. The receptor comes from a young woman with alopecia areata. Some clones in this sample may be carry-over from other donors' samples. The CDR3 here is CASRYRDRVTEAFF. Written as DNA, the CDR3 is TGTGCCAGCAGATACCGGGACAGGGTCACTGAAGCTTTCTTT.